These 9 T cell receptor beta chains came from one sample sequenced in a study of cytomegalovirus exposure and HLA in healthy donors. The PCR employed 60 Vbeta primers together with 13 Jbeta primers. Libraries were prepared by immunoSEQ multiplex PCR; TCRdb keeps only in-frame clonotypes and omits some of them. The table lists around 100,000 clones, nearly 80% of them singletons. Sample: PBMCs. The receptors originated from a woman aged 40 to 50 in good health and CMV-seropositive.

The chain joins TRBV6-1 to TRBJ2-2; D gene ambiguous. Germline V gene lookup returns CDR1 MNHNS and CDR2 SASEGT. V was pared by 1 base and J by 4 bases, with 10 bases between. There are 15 residues in the CDR3. The CDR3 coding sequence is TGTGCCAGCAGTGAAGGGGCCGGTACCACCGGGGAGCTGTTTTTT. It encodes CASSEGAGTTGELFF.

The chain carries TRBV5-1 and TRBJ1-1; D perhaps matches TRBD1 (6 bases). CDR1 is SGHRS, CDR2 YFSETQ, per germline. The CDR3 extends over 14 amino acids. V lost 2 bases to trimming and J lost 6 bases, with 14 bases between them. Here the CDR3 DNA reads TGCGCCAGCAGCTTTAAACAGGGAGTCTCTGAAGCTTTCTTT. Encoded protein: CASSFKQGVSEAFF.

The V call is TRBV9, the J call TRBJ1-1; D unresolved. CDR1 and CDR2 (germline): SGDLS, YYNGEE. The V end lost 4 bases, the J end lost 4 bases, and 11 bases lay between the germline ends. This CDR3 region has 13 residues. The chain's CDR3 is CASSPQFSTEAFF. The CDR3 region has the DNA TGTGCCAGCAGCCCCCAGTTTTCCACTGAAGCTTTCTTT.

This clone was counted between two and nine times. As DNA, the CDR3 is TGCAGCGTTGTAGGGACTCCGACCTACGAGCAGTACTTC. Protein sequence: CSVVGTPTYEQYF. The chain couples TRBV29-1 to TRBJ2-7, with a possible D match to TRBD2 (6 bases). Trimming left V 4 bases short and J 2 bases short, with 12 bases between. The CDR3 loop spans 13 amino acids. Germline loops: CDR1 SQVTM, CDR2 ANQGSEA.

The genes are TRBV19 and TRBJ2-7; 8 bases are shared with TRBD2. Unmatched junction bases numbered 8, after V lost 9 bases and J lost 4 bases. Germline V CDR1 and CDR2: LNHDA, SQIVND (reference sequence). The CDR3 consists of 13 residues. CDR3 nucleotides: TGTGCCAGCGTAGCGGGAAGATTGTACGAGCAGTACTTC. Translating it yields CASVAGRLYEQYF.

CDR3 protein: CASGSGQGNTIYF. CDR3 coding DNA: TGTGCCAGCGGCTCGGGACAAGGAAACACCATATATTTT. The V and J genes are TRBV7-2 and TRBJ1-3; TRBD1 might be the D (6 bases). The germline CDR1 and CDR2 sequences are SGHTA and FQGNSA. V was shortened by 8 bases and J by 4 bases, with 12 bases between the two germline ends. The length of the CDR3 is 13 residues.

This rearrangement joins TRBV6-5 to TRBJ2-3, with D perhaps matching TRBD1 (5 bases). Germline CDR1 and CDR2: MNHEY and SVGAGI. CDR3 size: 14 residues. V dropped 5 bases and J dropped 2 bases, with 11 bases sitting between them. This CDR3 reads CASSRQGTTDTQYF. DNA of the CDR3: TGTGCCAGCAGTCGTCAGGGTACCACAGATACGCAGTATTTT.

This chain connects TRBV13 to TRBJ2-5; TRBD1 aligns across 11 bases. CDR3 length: 16 residues. Trimming removed 5 bases from V and 5 bases from J; junction bases left unmatched: 10. Germline V lookup: CDR1 PRHDT, CDR2 FYEKMQ (reference sequence). CDR3 in DNA: TGTGCCAGCAGCCTGAGGACAGGGGGCTCCATGGAGACCCAGTACTTC. Translating gives CASSLRTGGSMETQYF. Variable domain in full (rest from reference TRBV13 and TRBJ2-5): AAGVIQSPRHLIKEKRETATLKCYPIPRHDTVYWYQQGPGQDPQFLISFYEKMQSDKGSIPDRFSAQQFSDYHSELNMSSLELGDSALYFCASSLRTGGSMETQYFGPGTRLLVL.

The sample holds a few counts of this clone. This rearrangement joins TRBV5-6 to TRBJ2-7, with 8 bases that match TRBD2. Germline CDR1 reads SGHDT; CDR2 reads YYEEEE. The CDR3 is made up of 15 amino acids. Trimming removed 2 bases from V and 6 bases from J; junction bases left unmatched: 10. The CDR3 bases are TGTGCCAGCAGCTTCCGGACGGGAGGGCCGATCGAGCAGTACTTC. It translates to CASSFRTGGPIEQYF.